This T cell receptor (beta chain) emerged from a study of identical twins. Study-level results: Invariant cells of the MAIT and iNKT types might have partly distorted the zero-insertion analyses. In cord blood, abundant beta clonotypes had fewer insertions; memory showed no trend. When twins shared out-of-frame alpha sequences, those sequences had excess low generation probability.

This clonotype has just a few counts. Its antigen is not known. TCRdb reanalysed the 5' RACE reads using MiXCR and keeps one entry per CDR3 protein. The data show 450,000 to 650,000 distinct CDR3 sequences, roughly 15% seen once. V was pared by 3 bases and J by 7 bases, with 13 bases between. The CDR3 extends over 14 amino acids. CDR1 is LNHDA, CDR2 SQIVND, per germline (reference sequence). The data were also submitted as part of a second study, on yellow fever vaccine responses in identical twins.

The chain employs TRBV19 and TRBJ2-1, with unresolved D. Material: CD4+ T cells sorted from blood. This clonotype originated in a woman in her late teens or twenties in good health. CDR3 sequence (DNA): TGTGCCAGTAGTATTATCGGGTTGGGTAATGAGCAGTTCTTC. This gives the protein CASSIIGLGNEQFF. Complete variable domain (other parts from reference TRBV19 and TRBJ2-1): DGGITQSPKYLFRKEGQNVTLSCEQNLNHDAMYWYRQDPGQGLRLIYYSQIVNDFQKGDIAEGYSVSREKKESFPLTVTSAQKNPTAFYLCASSIIGLGNEQFFGPGTRLTVL.